Given below is one T cell receptor (beta chain) in context. Its specificity is not known. This CDR3 has 14 residues. Germline CDR1 and CDR2: MNHNY and SVGAGI (reference sequence). V dropped 0 bases and J dropped 2 bases, with 5 bases sitting between them. The sample comes from a study of shared clonotypes between healthy human individuals. Across the study: Three CD4 naive, three CD4 memory, two CD8 naive and one CD8 memory plate were used per donor.

Overall study results and limits: Rarefaction indicated that sorted-subset sequencing remained incomplete although depth was large.

In the source study's methods: Sequence data from immunoSEQ were junction-only and lacked quality scores; consequently, filtering differed. Method: immunoSEQ multiplex PCR; TCRdb's copy keeps in-frame clones and lacks some. That table supplies the V and J calls and clone size; D and trimming were determined from the DNA. This table holds 2.3 million or so clones, over 85% found once. This chain joins TRBV6-6 and TRBJ1-3; D gene unclear. This TCR was recovered from a man younger than 35 in good health. Some clones in this sample may be carry-over from other donors' samples. The source material was naive CD4+ T cells from PBMCs. Subset indicated: CD45RA+ positively selected. CDR3 sequence: CASSYSGAGNTIYF. The CDR3 region has the DNA TGTGCCAGCAGTTACTCCGGCGCTGGAAACACCATATATTTT.